These T cell receptor beta chains were read from a single sample in a study of T cells in Graves' hyperthyroidism and ophthalmopathy. TCRdb used MiXCR to reprocess the multiplex PCR reads, holding one entry per CDR3 protein. The sample has more than 300,000 distinct CDR3 sequences, approximately 15% seen once. Material for sequencing was blood. These receptors were taken from a woman in her fifties or sixties with Graves' hyperthyroidism. Both conserved end residues are part of each CDR3. Each record gives: J gene, V gene, D gene, clone size, CDR3 DNA, CDR3 protein. D genes are given only for firm matches. Expanded clones are given a class, and other clones once, few, many or no size at all.

j_call: TRBJ2-1
v_call: TRBV5-4
d_call: NA
clone_size: NA
cdr3_nt: TGTGCCAGCTCCCAAACTAAGTTTGTGCCCCTCCGCCTATACAATGAGCAGTTCTTC
cdr3_aa: CASSQTKFVPLRLYNEQFF

j_call: TRBJ2-3
v_call: TRBV12-3/TRBV12-4
d_call: TRBD2
clone_size: many
cdr3_nt: TGTGCCAGCAGCTTTACCCTCGGACTAGCGGGAGAGGATACAGATACGCAGTATTTT
cdr3_aa: CASSFTLGLAGEDTDTQYF

j_call: TRBJ1-2
v_call: TRBV6-1
d_call: NA
clone_size: many
cdr3_nt: TGTGCCAGCAGTGAATACACAGGAGCTAACTATGGCTACACCTTC
cdr3_aa: CASSEYTGANYGYTF

j_call: TRBJ2-7
v_call: TRBV18
d_call: TRBD2
clone_size: many
cdr3_nt: TGTGCCAGCTCACCGGGAGCTAGCGGGTCCTACGAGCAGTACTTC
cdr3_aa: CASSPGASGSYEQYF

j_call: TRBJ2-5
v_call: TRBV6-1
d_call: TRBD2
clone_size: many
cdr3_nt: TGTGCCAGCAGTGACAACACTAGCGGGAGGGAGACCCAGTACTTC
cdr3_aa: CASSDNTSGRETQYF

j_call: TRBJ2-7
v_call: TRBV7-3
d_call: TRBD2
clone_size: many
cdr3_nt: TGTGCCAGCAGGTCAGGCGGGGGAGCCTACGAGCAGTACTTC
cdr3_aa: CASRSGGGAYEQYF

j_call: TRBJ2-1
v_call: TRBV2
d_call: TRBD2
clone_size: few
cdr3_nt: TGTGCCAGCAGTGCAATGGGGACTAGCGGGAGTGAAGGGGGTGAGCAGTTCTTC
cdr3_aa: CASSAMGTSGSEGGEQFF

j_call: TRBJ2-7
v_call: TRBV3-1
d_call: TRBD2
clone_size: many
cdr3_nt: TGTGCCAGCAGCCAAGGTCCTGGCGGGAGCGGCGAGCAGTACTTC
cdr3_aa: CASSQGPGGSGEQYF

j_call: TRBJ2-1
v_call: TRBV11-1
d_call: TRBD2
clone_size: NA
cdr3_nt: TGTGCCAGCAGCTTAAACTGGACTAGCGAGCAGTTCTTC
cdr3_aa: CASSLNWTSEQFF

j_call: TRBJ1-2
v_call: TRBV11-1
d_call: NA
clone_size: few
cdr3_nt: TGTGCCAGCAGGTCCCGGGGCAGGGCGGTCTATGGCTACACCTTC
cdr3_aa: CASRSRGRAVYGYTF

j_call: TRBJ2-1
v_call: TRBV20-1
d_call: TRBD2
clone_size: many
cdr3_nt: TGCAGTGCTCCCAGCGGGAGGGCGGGGTACAATGAGCAGTTCTTC
cdr3_aa: CSAPSGRAGYNEQFF

j_call: TRBJ2-5
v_call: TRBV20-1
d_call: TRBD2
clone_size: few
cdr3_nt: TGCAGTGCCTCATTAGTGTTGGCTAGCGGGAAAGAGCTATACCCAGAGACCCAGTACTTC
cdr3_aa: CSASLVLASGKELYPETQYF

j_call: TRBJ2-3
v_call: TRBV9
d_call: NA
clone_size: NA
cdr3_nt: TGTGCCAGCAGCGTCAGCACACACACAGATACGCAGTATTTT
cdr3_aa: CASSVSTHTDTQYF

j_call: TRBJ2-5
v_call: TRBV12-3/TRBV12-4
d_call: NA
clone_size: many
cdr3_nt: TGTGCCAGCAGTGCACAGGGACTGGGAGGAGAGACCCAGTACTTC
cdr3_aa: CASSAQGLGGETQYF

j_call: TRBJ2-7
v_call: TRBV6-7
d_call: TRBD2
clone_size: many
cdr3_nt: TGTGCCAGCAGTTACTCGAGTTCAGCGGGGGACTATGACTACGAGCAGTACTTC
cdr3_aa: CASSYSSSAGDYDYEQYF

j_call: TRBJ2-7
v_call: TRBV3-1
d_call: NA
clone_size: many
cdr3_nt: TGTGCCAGCAGCCAAGCTAGGGGCTCCTACGAGCAGTACTTC
cdr3_aa: CASSQARGSYEQYF

j_call: TRBJ2-3
v_call: TRBV4-1
d_call: NA
clone_size: many
cdr3_nt: TGCGCCAGCAGCCAAGATCCCTGGACGGGTACGCAGTATTTT
cdr3_aa: CASSQDPWTGTQYF

j_call: TRBJ1-1
v_call: TRBV3-1
d_call: NA
clone_size: many
cdr3_nt: TGTGCCAGCAGCTTTCAGACGGGGTTCGGAGCTTTCTTT
cdr3_aa: CASSFQTGFGAFF

j_call: TRBJ2-7
v_call: TRBV12-3/TRBV12-4
d_call: NA
clone_size: NA
cdr3_nt: TGTGCCAGCAGTTTTGAAGGTATCTACGAGCAGTACTTC
cdr3_aa: CASSFEGIYEQYF

j_call: TRBJ1-5
v_call: TRBV19
d_call: NA
clone_size: few
cdr3_nt: TGTGCCAGCACACCCATTACGGGCCTTAGCAATCAGCCCCAGCATTTT
cdr3_aa: CASTPITGLSNQPQHF

j_call: TRBJ2-1
v_call: TRBV2
d_call: TRBD2
clone_size: many
cdr3_nt: TGTGCCAGTACCGGGACTAGCGACTCCTACAATGAGCAGTTCTTC
cdr3_aa: CASTGTSDSYNEQFF

j_call: TRBJ2-5
v_call: TRBV3-1
d_call: TRBD2
clone_size: many
cdr3_nt: TGTGCCAGCAGCCCCCAACTAGCGGGAGGGAGGCCGACACAAGAGACCCAGTACTTC
cdr3_aa: CASSPQLAGGRPTQETQYF

j_call: TRBJ1-1
v_call: TRBV10-1
d_call: NA
clone_size: many
cdr3_nt: TGCGCCATCCCCTCACTGAACACTGAAGCTTTCTTT
cdr3_aa: CAIPSLNTEAFF

j_call: TRBJ1-1
v_call: TRBV6-1
d_call: NA
clone_size: many
cdr3_nt: TGTGCCAGCGTAACCACAATGAACACTGAAGCTTTCTTT
cdr3_aa: CASVTTMNTEAFF

j_call: TRBJ1-1
v_call: TRBV6-2/TRBV6-3
d_call: NA
clone_size: NA
cdr3_nt: TGTGCCAGCCTAGGGGCAGATTTGAACACTGAAGCTTTCTTT
cdr3_aa: CASLGADLNTEAFF

j_call: TRBJ2-3
v_call: TRBV4-1
d_call: TRBD2
clone_size: few
cdr3_nt: TGCGCCAGCAGCCAAGGCTCACTAGCGGAGGGAGATACGCAGTATTTT
cdr3_aa: CASSQGSLAEGDTQYF

j_call: TRBJ2-7
v_call: TRBV24-1
d_call: NA
clone_size: many
cdr3_nt: TGTGCCACCCAAGGTACGACACAGGGTAGTTCGGAGCAGTACTTC
cdr3_aa: CATQGTTQGSSEQYF

j_call: TRBJ1-5
v_call: TRBV5-6
d_call: NA
clone_size: few
cdr3_nt: TGTGCCAGCAGCCCACACACTGGACAGACCAATCAGCCCCAGCATTTT
cdr3_aa: CASSPHTGQTNQPQHF

j_call: TRBJ1-2
v_call: TRBV24-1
d_call: NA
clone_size: many
cdr3_nt: TGTGCCACCAGTGATTTTTCGGGGGTAGGCTACACCTTC
cdr3_aa: CATSDFSGVGYTF

j_call: TRBJ2-7
v_call: TRBV7-9
d_call: NA
clone_size: NA
cdr3_nt: TGTGCCAGCAGCTTAGTGGTCCTTCCCTACGAGCAGTACTTC
cdr3_aa: CASSLVVLPYEQYF

j_call: TRBJ2-7
v_call: TRBV6-1
d_call: NA
clone_size: many
cdr3_nt: TGTGCCAGCAGTGGACTGGCACCCTACGAGCAGTACTTC
cdr3_aa: CASSGLAPYEQYF

j_call: TRBJ1-2
v_call: TRBV18
d_call: TRBD1
clone_size: few
cdr3_nt: TGTGCCAGCTCACCGGGACAGGAGCTCTATGGCTACACCTTC
cdr3_aa: CASSPGQELYGYTF

j_call: TRBJ2-7
v_call: TRBV5-1
d_call: NA
clone_size: few
cdr3_nt: TGCGCCAGCAGCCCAGCCTCGGGGCTCGTCTACGAGCAGTACTTC
cdr3_aa: CASSPASGLVYEQYF

j_call: TRBJ1-5
v_call: TRBV24-1
d_call: TRBD1
clone_size: few
cdr3_nt: TGTGCCACCAGTGATGGGGGACAGGGGGCGAATCAGCCCCAGCATTTT
cdr3_aa: CATSDGGQGANQPQHF

j_call: TRBJ2-3
v_call: TRBV2
d_call: NA
clone_size: many
cdr3_nt: TGTGCCAGCAGTGCCCGACTACCCTCTAGCACAGATACGCAGTATTTT
cdr3_aa: CASSARLPSSTDTQYF

j_call: TRBJ2-1
v_call: TRBV5-1
d_call: TRBD2
clone_size: many
cdr3_nt: TGCGCCAGCCGGGGGGGGCGCAATGAGCAGTTCTTC
cdr3_aa: CASRGGRNEQFF

j_call: TRBJ2-7
v_call: TRBV27
d_call: TRBD2
clone_size: many
cdr3_nt: TGTGCCAGCAGTTTAGCGGGAGGGCTCTCCGAGCAGTACTTC
cdr3_aa: CASSLAGGLSEQYF

j_call: TRBJ1-6
v_call: TRBV27
d_call: NA
clone_size: many
cdr3_nt: TGTGCCAGCAGTCAAACGTCGGGACTGAGTTATAATTCACCCCTCCACTTT
cdr3_aa: CASSQTSGLSYNSPLHF

j_call: TRBJ2-1
v_call: TRBV12-3/TRBV12-4
d_call: TRBD2
clone_size: many
cdr3_nt: TGTGCCAGCACAGGGACTAGCGGGAGCGGTGAGCAGTTCTTC
cdr3_aa: CASTGTSGSGEQFF

j_call: TRBJ2-2
v_call: TRBV3-1
d_call: NA
clone_size: NA
cdr3_nt: TGTGCCAGCAGCTTGTCGACGGAGGGGCTGTTTTTT
cdr3_aa: CASSLSTEGLFF

j_call: TRBJ2-2
v_call: TRBV5-1
d_call: NA
clone_size: NA
cdr3_nt: TGCGCCAGCAGCTTGGTCGCCAGGGAACGCACCGGGGAGCTGTTTTTT
cdr3_aa: CASSLVARERTGELFF

j_call: TRBJ1-1
v_call: TRBV30
d_call: TRBD1
clone_size: many
cdr3_nt: TGTGCCTGGGGTAGCAGGGGGGCTGAAGCTTTCTTT
cdr3_aa: CAWGSRGAEAFF

j_call: TRBJ1-1
v_call: TRBV12-3/TRBV12-4
d_call: NA
clone_size: many
cdr3_nt: TGTGCCAGCAGTTTATCCGGGGGAGCTTTCTTT
cdr3_aa: CASSLSGGAFF

j_call: TRBJ1-2
v_call: TRBV5-5
d_call: TRBD1
clone_size: NA
cdr3_nt: TGTGCCAGCAGCGGGACAGGGGGGCACTATGGCTACACCTTC
cdr3_aa: CASSGTGGHYGYTF

j_call: TRBJ2-3
v_call: TRBV11-2
d_call: NA
clone_size: many
cdr3_nt: TGTGCCAGCAGCTTGCTGATCAGGGTAGATACGCAGTATTTT
cdr3_aa: CASSLLIRVDTQYF

j_call: TRBJ2-5
v_call: TRBV24-1
d_call: NA
clone_size: many
cdr3_nt: TGTGCCACCAGTGGAAGAGGGGAGACCCAGTACTTC
cdr3_aa: CATSGRGETQYF

j_call: TRBJ1-4
v_call: TRBV24-1
d_call: NA
clone_size: many
cdr3_nt: TGTGCCACCGGGTCAAGGGAGGGGCTTGGTGAAAAACTGTTTTTT
cdr3_aa: CATGSREGLGEKLFF

j_call: TRBJ1-2
v_call: TRBV15
d_call: NA
clone_size: many
cdr3_nt: TGTGCCACCAGCGGAGGAGGGACAATGTATGGCTACACCTTC
cdr3_aa: CATSGGGTMYGYTF

j_call: TRBJ2-5
v_call: TRBV20-1
d_call: NA
clone_size: many
cdr3_nt: TGCAGTGCTATATGGGGGCGACAAGAGACCCAGTACTTC
cdr3_aa: CSAIWGRQETQYF

j_call: TRBJ2-7
v_call: TRBV12-3/TRBV12-4
d_call: TRBD2
clone_size: NA
cdr3_nt: TGTGCCAGCGGTTTACTAGCGGGAAGAGGTGAGCAGTACTTC
cdr3_aa: CASGLLAGRGEQYF